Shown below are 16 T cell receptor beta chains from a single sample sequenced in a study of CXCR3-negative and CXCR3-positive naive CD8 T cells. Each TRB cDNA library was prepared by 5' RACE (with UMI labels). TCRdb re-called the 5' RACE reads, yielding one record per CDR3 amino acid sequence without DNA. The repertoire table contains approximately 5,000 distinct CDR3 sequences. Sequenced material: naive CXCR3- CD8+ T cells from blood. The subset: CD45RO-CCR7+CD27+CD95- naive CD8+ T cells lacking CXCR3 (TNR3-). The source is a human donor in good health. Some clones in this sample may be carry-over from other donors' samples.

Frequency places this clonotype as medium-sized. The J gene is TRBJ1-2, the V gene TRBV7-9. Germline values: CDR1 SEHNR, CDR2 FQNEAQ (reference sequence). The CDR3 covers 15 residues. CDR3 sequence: CASSLDGGGGYGYTF.

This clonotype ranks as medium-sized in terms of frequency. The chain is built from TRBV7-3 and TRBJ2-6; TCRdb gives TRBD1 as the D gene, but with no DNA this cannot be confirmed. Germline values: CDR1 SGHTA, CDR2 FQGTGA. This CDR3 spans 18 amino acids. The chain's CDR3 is CASSLSGTRESGANVLTF. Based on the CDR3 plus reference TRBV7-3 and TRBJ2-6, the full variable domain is GAGVSQTPSNKVTEKGKYVELRCDPISGHTALYWYRQSLGQGPEFLIYFQGTGAADDSGLPNDRFFAVRPEGSVSTLKIQRTERGDSAVYLCASSLSGTRESGANVLTFGAGSRLTVL.

CDR3 residues: CASSSSGTGGRSSPLHF. This rearrangement joins TRBV6-5 to TRBJ1-6; the D call of TRBD1 rests on TCRdb alone, since no DNA is present to check it. From germline, CDR1 is MNHEY and CDR2 SVGAGI. This CDR3 has 17 amino acids.

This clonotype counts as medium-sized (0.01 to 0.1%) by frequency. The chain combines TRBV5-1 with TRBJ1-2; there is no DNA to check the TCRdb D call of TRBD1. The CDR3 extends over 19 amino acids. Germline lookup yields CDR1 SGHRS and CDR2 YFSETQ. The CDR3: CASSFGPQDRTTSNYGYTF.

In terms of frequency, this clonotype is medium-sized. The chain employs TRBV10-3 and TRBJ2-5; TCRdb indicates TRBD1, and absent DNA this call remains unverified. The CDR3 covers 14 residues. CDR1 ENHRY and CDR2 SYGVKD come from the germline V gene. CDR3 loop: CATDPHVPQETQYF.

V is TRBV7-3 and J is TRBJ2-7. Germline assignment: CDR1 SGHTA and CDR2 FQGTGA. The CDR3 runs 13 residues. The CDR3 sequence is CASSPGVTYEQYF.

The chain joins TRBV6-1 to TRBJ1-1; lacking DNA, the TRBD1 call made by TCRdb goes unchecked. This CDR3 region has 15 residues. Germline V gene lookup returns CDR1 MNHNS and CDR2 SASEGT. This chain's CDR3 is CASSEWGRPSPEAFF.

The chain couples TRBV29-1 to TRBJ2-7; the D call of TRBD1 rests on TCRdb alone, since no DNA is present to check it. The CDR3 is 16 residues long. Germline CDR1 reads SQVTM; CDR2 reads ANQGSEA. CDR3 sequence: CSVETRDGTGAYEQYF.

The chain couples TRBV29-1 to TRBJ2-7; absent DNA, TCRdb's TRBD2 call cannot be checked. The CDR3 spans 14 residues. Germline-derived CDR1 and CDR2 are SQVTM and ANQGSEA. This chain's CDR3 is CSVDGAGDVYEQYF.

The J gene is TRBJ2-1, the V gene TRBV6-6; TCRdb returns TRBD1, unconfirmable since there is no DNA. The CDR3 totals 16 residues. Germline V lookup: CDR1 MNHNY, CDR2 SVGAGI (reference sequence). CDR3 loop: CASSYSAVPSYNEQFF.

The CDR3 here is CATSDYRGTNTGELFF. The chain recombines TRBV24-1 with TRBJ2-2; TCRdb calls TRBD1, which cannot be checked without DNA. Per germline, CDR1 KGHDR and CDR2 SFDVKD. The CDR3 is 16 amino acids.

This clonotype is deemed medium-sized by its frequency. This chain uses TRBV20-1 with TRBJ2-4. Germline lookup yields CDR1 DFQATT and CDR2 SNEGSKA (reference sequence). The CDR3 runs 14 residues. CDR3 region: CSAPVALAKNIQYF.

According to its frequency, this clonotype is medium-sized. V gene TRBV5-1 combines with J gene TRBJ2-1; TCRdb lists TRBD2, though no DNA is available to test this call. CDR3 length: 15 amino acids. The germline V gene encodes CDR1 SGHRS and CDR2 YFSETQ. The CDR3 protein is CASSSQREGRNEQFF.

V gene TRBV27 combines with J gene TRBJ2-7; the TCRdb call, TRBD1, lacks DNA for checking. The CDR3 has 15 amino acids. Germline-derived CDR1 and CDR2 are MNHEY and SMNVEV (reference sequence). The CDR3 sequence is CASSLRTGPSYEQYF.

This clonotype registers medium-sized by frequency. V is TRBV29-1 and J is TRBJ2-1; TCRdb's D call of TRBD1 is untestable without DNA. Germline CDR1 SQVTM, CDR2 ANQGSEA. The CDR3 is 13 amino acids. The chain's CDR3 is CSVGQDPYNEQFF.

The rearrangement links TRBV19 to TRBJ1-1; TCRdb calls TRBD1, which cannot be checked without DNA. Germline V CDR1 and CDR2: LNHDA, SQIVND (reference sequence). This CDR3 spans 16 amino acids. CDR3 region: CASSMSWGTANTEAFF.